This TCR beta chain was identified during a study of control samples from healthy donors and cancer patients. Data came from immunoSEQ multiplex PCR; TCRdb stores just in-frame clones and leaves some out. The sample consists of roughly 130,000 clones, 93% of them appearing once. This clone was picked up one time. The sequenced sample was PBMCs. The source is a man in his fifties with head and neck cancer.

The CDR3 is CASGSGLAATDTQYF. The CDR3 DNA sequence: TGTGCTAGTGGTTCAGGACTAGCCGCCACAGATACGCAGTATTTT. This rearrangement joins TRBV12-5 to TRBJ2-3; 8 bases are a match to TRBD2. Germline CDR1 LGHNT, CDR2 FRNRAP. The CDR3 extends over 15 amino acids. V dropped 4 bases and J dropped 2; count of bases not matched to a gene: 5.